The 31 T cell receptor beta chains presented below share a single source sample, sequenced in a study of OX40 agonist ivuxolimab in advanced cancers. The data were produced by immunoSEQ multiplex PCR, yet TCRdb's version contains in-frame clones alone and is incomplete. The table shows about 80,000 clones, with roughly 84% occurring only once. The sample here was CD4+ or CD8+ T cells sorted from blood, taken in a trial of the OX40 agonist ivuxolimab. The receptors were sampled from an adult with an advanced solid tumor such as melanoma, head and neck, liver or kidney cancer.

This chain joins TRBV5-8 and TRBJ2-1; TRBD2 matches at 10 bases. The junction had 10 bases not matched to a gene; V was cut back by 4 bases and J by 6 bases. The CDR3 is 16 residues long. Germline V lookup: CDR1 SGHTS, CDR2 YDEGEE. CDR3 nucleotides: TGTGCCAGCAGCGTAAGACCGGGACTAGCGCTCAATGAGCAGTTCTTC. It translates to CASSVRPGLALNEQFF.

This chain joins TRBV18 and TRBJ2-1, with D possibly matching TRBD2 (5 bases). Trimming left V 4 bases short and J 0 bases short, with 13 bases between. CDR3 size: 16 residues. CDR1 and CDR2 from the germline V gene are KGHSH and LQKENI. This CDR3 is CASSRTSSGSYNEQFF. As DNA, the CDR3 is TGTGCCAGCTCACGAACTAGTTCGGGCTCCTACAATGAGCAGTTCTTC.

The rearrangement links TRBV28 to TRBJ1-4, with 11 positions matching TRBD1. V lost 5 bases and J lost 7; bases outside the gene matches: 9. Germline V CDR1 and CDR2: MDHEN, SYDVKM. This CDR3 region has 16 residues. The CDR3 is CASSLGTGGYFEKLFF. CDR3 DNA: TGTGCCAGCAGTCTAGGGACAGGGGGGTATTTTGAAAAACTGTTTTTT.

The chain couples TRBV28 to TRBJ1-1; D is possibly TRBD1 (5 bases). There are 15 residues in the CDR3. CDR1 is MDHEN, CDR2 SYDVKM, per germline. V lost 6 bases to trimming and J lost 0 bases, with 14 bases between them. CDR3 loop: CASSRGDSMNTEAFF. The CDR3 DNA is TGTGCCAGCAGCCGAGGCGACAGCATGAACACTGAAGCTTTCTTT.

In its sample, this clone was seen once. The CDR3 here is CASSSRSWGETQYF. DNA for the CDR3: TGTGCCAGCAGCTCCAGAAGCTGGGGAGAGACCCAGTACTTC. The gene calls are TRBV11-2 and TRBJ2-5; D remains ambiguous. Trimming stripped 4 bases from V and 4 bases from J, with 13 bases between. CDR3 length: 14 amino acids. Germline V CDR1 and CDR2: SGHAT, FQNNGV.

V is TRBV28 and J is TRBJ1-1; D gene uncertain. The CDR3 covers 11 residues. Per germline, CDR1 MDHEN and CDR2 SYDVKM. CDR3 sequence (DNA): TGTGAGGTCTCAACAAACACTGAAGCTTTCTTT. The encoded protein is CEVSTNTEAFF.

The CDR3 DNA reads as TGTGCCAGCAGCGGACTAGCGGGAGGGGAGTTCTTC. It codes for CASSGLAGGEFF. The chain couples TRBV7-9 to TRBJ2-1; 15 nucleotides line up with TRBD2. This CDR3 is built from 12 residues. Germline loops: CDR1 SEHNR, CDR2 FQNEAQ (reference sequence). V lost 5 bases and J lost 14; bases outside the gene matches: 1.

The CDR3 DNA reads as TGTGCCAGCTCACCCCCCCGGGACAAGTATTATGGCTACGAGCAGTACTTC. Residues: CASSPPRDKYYGYEQYF. The chain couples TRBV18 to TRBJ2-7; TRBD1 is a possible D gene (6 bases). CDR1 and CDR2 from the germline V gene are KGHSH and LQKENI. CDR3 length equals 17 residues. V lost 3 bases and J lost 3, with 21 bases in between. The entire variable domain, with the rest obtained from reference TRBV18 and TRBJ2-7, is as follows: NAGVMQNPRHLVRRRGQEARLRCSPMKGHSHVYWYRQLPEEGLKFMVYLQKENIIDESGMPKERFSAEFPKEGPSILRIQQVVRGDSAAYFCASSPPRDKYYGYEQYFGPGTRLTVT.

This sequence joins TRBV5-1 and TRBJ2-7; perhaps TRBD1 as D (6 bases). The germline gives CDR1 SGHRS, CDR2 YFSETQ. V lost 4 bases and J 2 bases, leaving 31 bases between the germline ends. This CDR3 has 20 amino acids. This CDR3 reads CASSPSRALGQGTITYEQYF. DNA for the CDR3: TGCGCCAGCAGCCCCTCCAGGGCCCTTGGGCAGGGGACGATAACCTACGAGCAGTACTTC.

V and J are TRBV6-6 and TRBJ2-1; D is unclear. There are 14 residues in the CDR3. Germline CDR1 is MNHNY and CDR2 is SVGAGI (reference sequence). The V end lost 6 bases, the J end lost 0 bases, and 9 bases lay between the germline ends. CDR3 bases: TGTGCCAGCAGCCCACCGGGCTCCTACAATGAGCAGTTCTTC. It codes for CASSPPGSYNEQFF.

The gene calls are TRBV6-6 and TRBJ1-1; 8 nucleotides line up with TRBD1. The germline V gene encodes CDR1 MNHNY and CDR2 SVGAGI (reference sequence). The CDR3 loop spans 13 amino acids. Germline trimming cut 6 bases from V and 0 bases from J; bases unmatched to any gene: 0. CDR3 in amino acids: CASRGQVNTEAFF. CDR3 coding DNA: TGTGCCAGCAGGGGACAGGTGAACACTGAAGCTTTCTTT.

The V gene is TRBV19, the J gene TRBJ2-3; D is unresolved. Germline V gene data show CDR1 as LNHDA and CDR2 as SQIVND (reference sequence). The V gene lost 2 bases and the J gene lost 1 base, with 13 bases spanning the gap. There are 16 residues in the CDR3. The CDR3 reads CASSIRQALGTDTQYF. In nucleotides, the CDR3 is TGTGCCAGTAGTATACGGCAGGCGCTGGGCACAGATACGCAGTATTTT.

The V and J genes are TRBV7-2 and TRBJ1-2, with D hard to call. CDR3 length: 16 amino acids. V lost 0 bases and J lost 7, with 18 bases in between. Germline V lookup: CDR1 SGHTA, CDR2 FQGNSA. The CDR3 DNA sequence: TGTGCCAGCAGCTTAGCCGTGGGTCCTCCGCGTGGTGGCTACACCTTC. This encodes CASSLAVGPPRGGYTF.

This sequence joins TRBV10-1 and TRBJ1-1; perhaps TRBD1 as D (5 bases). The germline gives CDR1 WNHNN, CDR2 SYGVQD (reference sequence). V lost 3 bases and J 6 bases, leaving 23 bases between the germline ends. The CDR3 length is 17 residues. The DNA for the CDR3 is TGCGCCAGCAGTGAAGGTTTTTCAGGACGGGGACCATCTGAAGCTTTCTTT. Amino acid sequence: CASSEGFSGRGPSEAFF.

The rearrangement joins TRBV7-9 to TRBJ1-1; D possibly corresponds to TRBD1 (6 bases). With 2 bases removed from V and 4 bases from J, the gap between germline ends came to 14 bases. CDR3 length: 15 residues. From germline, CDR1 is SEHNR and CDR2 FQNEAQ (reference sequence). The CDR3 DNA reads as TGTGCCAGCAGCTTACGGAGTGGACAGCCCACTGAAGCTTTCTTT. This gives the protein CASSLRSGQPTEAFF.

The chain is built from TRBV19 and TRBJ2-1; possibly TRBD1 for D (5 bases). This CDR3 comprises 14 residues. Deletions cut 5 bases from V and 5 bases from J, with 13 bases between. Germline CDR1 reads LNHDA; CDR2 reads SQIVND (reference sequence). The CDR3 DNA reads as TGTGCCAGTAGTGAGGTAGGGGCGAACAATGAGCAGTTCTTC. Its translation is CASSEVGANNEQFF.

The V call is TRBV6-5, the J call TRBJ2-2; no clear D. Trimming removed 6 bases at V and 2 bases at J, with 13 bases between. Germline CDR1 MNHEY, CDR2 SVGAGI. The CDR3 covers 15 residues. CDR3 in DNA: TGTGCCAGCAGAGGAGTGGATTTAAACACCGGGGAGCTGTTTTTT. Encoded protein: CASRGVDLNTGELFF.

This chain links TRBV6-5 with TRBJ1-2, with a weak D call TRBD1 (6 bases). Germline V lookup: CDR1 MNHEY, CDR2 SVGAGI. Trimming shortened V by 5 bases and J by 4 bases, and 14 bases separated the two germline ends. The CDR3 has 14 amino acids. This chain's CDR3 is CASSNRQASYGYTF. CDR3 DNA sequence: TGTGCCAGCAGTAATCGACAGGCTTCCTATGGCTACACCTTC.

The chain's CDR3 is CASSSTGGLVQPQHF. CDR3 in DNA: TGTGCCAGCAGTTCTACAGGGGGGTTGGTTCAGCCCCAGCATTTT. This sequence joins TRBV28 and TRBJ1-5; 8 bases fit TRBD1. CDR1 MDHEN and CDR2 SYDVKM come from the germline V gene. The CDR3 sequence is 15 residues long. The V gene end was trimmed by 4 bases and the J gene end by 6 bases; junction bases not matched to a gene: 8.

The V gene is TRBV5-4, the J gene TRBJ1-2; TRBD1 agrees at 8 bases. The trim removed 4 bases at V and 8 bases at J, leaving 7 bases unmatched. CDR3 size: 13 residues. CDR1 is SGHNT, CDR2 YYREEE, per germline (reference sequence). The CDR3 loop reads CASSISGGQGYTF. CDR3 coding DNA: TGTGCCAGCAGCATATCAGGGGGCCAGGGCTACACCTTC.

The chain combines TRBV25-1 with TRBJ2-1; TRBD2 aligns across 9 bases. The V gene's germline CDR1 is MGHDK and CDR2 SYGVNS. This CDR3 is 18 amino acids long. Germline trimming cut 2 bases from V and 5 bases from J; bases unmatched to any gene: 13. The CDR3 DNA sequence: TGTGCCAGCAGTGAAGGGACTAGCCCGAGGGGCTGGAACAATGAGCAGTTCTTC. It encodes CASSEGTSPRGWNNEQFF.

The chain has TRBV6-5 and TRBJ1-6; 9 bases line up with TRBD1. J gave up 9 bases and V 8 bases, and 8 bases lay outside the gene matches. The germline CDR1 and CDR2 sequences are MNHEY and SVGAGI. This CDR3 region has 14 residues. The DNA of the CDR3 is TGTGCCAGCGGGGACAGGGCGATTCCTTCACCCCTCCACTTT. Amino acids: CASGDRAIPSPLHF.

As for this clone: The junction does not match germline at one end; this may be a read error. The chain links TRBV6-6 to TRBJ2-7, with 13 bases lining up with TRBD2. Germline values: CDR1 MNHNY, CDR2 SVGAGI (reference sequence). The CDR3 covers 13 residues. For the CDR3, the DNA is TGTGCCAGCAGACAGACTAGCGGGAGGTCCCCTAATTTC. Translation: CASRQTSGRSPNF.

The J gene is TRBJ2-3, the V gene TRBV27; 11 bases map to TRBD2. Germline trimming cut 2 bases from V and 6 bases from J; bases unmatched to any gene: 10. Germline V gene data show CDR1 as MNHEY and CDR2 as SMNVEV (reference sequence). This CDR3 is 17 amino acids long. The CDR3 nucleotides are TGTGCCAGCAGTTTAGGTTGGTCTAGCGGGAGGTCTGATACGCAGTATTTT. This codes for CASSLGWSSGRSDTQYF.

The chain links TRBV6-5 to TRBJ2-7; D may be TRBD2 (5 bases). Germline-derived CDR1 and CDR2 are MNHEY and SVGAGI. The CDR3 has 15 residues. V lost 2 bases and J 7 bases, leaving 18 bases between the germline ends. CDR3 amino acids: CASSYQLGVSREQYF. In DNA form, the CDR3 reads TGTGCCAGCAGTTACCAACTAGGAGTCTCGAGAGAGCAGTACTTC.

The genes are TRBV18 and TRBJ2-3, with TRBD1 matching 7 bases. CDR1 and CDR2 (germline): KGHSH, LQKENI. This CDR3 has 16 residues. Unmatched junction bases numbered 13, after V lost 6 bases and J lost 4 bases. DNA of the CDR3: TGTGCCAGCTCCCGAACAGGACAGGAGATTTCAGATACGCAGTATTTT. The encoded protein is CASSRTGQEISDTQYF.

This chain joins TRBV19 and TRBJ1-2, with 7 bases identical to TRBD1. V lost 5 bases and J lost 0; bases outside the gene matches: 9. This CDR3 is 16 amino acids long. Germline V gene lookup returns CDR1 LNHDA and CDR2 SQIVND (reference sequence). CDR3 protein: CASSAWTGPTNYGYTF. As DNA, the CDR3 is TGTGCCAGTAGTGCGTGGACAGGACCTACTAACTATGGCTACACCTTC.

The CDR3 coding sequence is TGTGCCAGCTCACCACCCGGTCTAGTATCTGGGGCCAACGTCCTGACTTTC. Translating gives CASSPPGLVSGANVLTF. The rearrangement uses TRBV18 and TRBJ2-6; D gene unclear. V was clipped by 0 bases and J by 1 base, with 10 bases between them. The CDR3 is 17 amino acids. Germline V lookup: CDR1 KGHSH, CDR2 LQKENI.

The rearrangement links TRBV5-6 to TRBJ2-2, with D perhaps matching TRBD1 (6 bases). The CDR3 has 13 residues. Germline V CDR1 and CDR2: SGHDT, YYEEEE. V lost 4 bases, J lost 6 bases, and 10 bases lay in between. In DNA form, the CDR3 reads TGTGCCAGCAGCACCACAGGGTCCGGGGAGCTGTTTTTT. This codes for CASSTTGSGELFF.

In DNA, the CDR3 is TGCGCCAGCAGAGAGCGGACAGGGTCCGGGGAGCTGTTTTTT. This encodes CASRERTGSGELFF. The chain recombines TRBV10-1 with TRBJ2-2; 8 bases are a match to TRBD1. The V gene's germline CDR1 is WNHNN and CDR2 SYGVQD (reference sequence). Germline trimming cut 6 bases from V and 6 bases from J; bases unmatched to any gene: 6. The CDR3 has 14 amino acids.

This chain connects TRBV10-3 to TRBJ2-7; 7 nucleotides line up with TRBD1. Germline CDR1 is ENHRY and CDR2 is SYGVKD. The J segment lost 2 bases and the V segment lost 7 bases, leaving 5 bases of the junction unmatched. This CDR3 spans 13 amino acids. DNA for the CDR3: TGTGCCATCAACCGGGACAGCACCTACGAGCAGTACTTC. It yields the protein CAINRDSTYEQYF.